This TCR beta chain emerged from a study of identical twins. Study findings and constraints: It was possible that invariant MAIT and iNKT cells partly confounded the zero-insertion analyses.

TCRdb reprocessed the 5' RACE reads with MiXCR, giving one entry per CDR3 protein. The profile covers hundreds of thousands of distinct CDR3 sequences, with roughly an eighth appearing a single time and just over 7% taken by the ten largest. The CDR3 length is 17 residues. Germline CDR1 is SGDLS and CDR2 is YYNGEE. V lost 4 bases and J 1 base, leaving 18 bases between the germline ends. This clonotype turned up a few times. Its antigen is currently unknown. These data also featured in a second study, about yellow fever vaccine responses in identical twins.

What was sequenced was CD8+ T cells sorted from blood. V usage is TRBV9 and J usage is TRBJ2-1; perhaps TRBD1 as D (7 bases). The clonotype originates from a woman aged 18-29 years in good health. The CDR3 bases are TGTGCCAGCAGCTCCCCTCGGGCAGGGGGGTCCTACAATGAGCAGTTCTTC. This sequence encodes CASSSPRAGGSYNEQFF.